This T cell receptor (beta chain) was retrieved from a study of blood T cell repertoires in COVID-19. Study in general: COVID-19 samples collected from the United States, Italy and Spain covered acute and convalescent phases. PBMCs, B-cell-depleted T cells, or T cells provided the cDNA or gDNA that made up the material.

Trimming took off 7 bases at V and 2 bases at J, with 12 bases between the two ends. The V gene's germline CDR1 is SEHNR and CDR2 FQNEAQ (reference sequence). The CDR3 is 14 amino acids. Sequencing was performed with immunoSEQ multiplex PCR; in TCRdb, only in-frame clones are kept and a portion is missing. The sample shows approximately 150,000 clones, approximately 89% of them seen only once. V and J are TRBV7-9 and TRBJ2-1; D may be TRBD1 (5 bases). The sample consisted of peripheral blood. This TCR was recovered from a human donor in a cohort sampled during active COVID-19. CDR3 in DNA: TGTGCCAGCATAGGTCAGGGAACCTACAATGAGCAGTTCTTC. Amino acids: CASIGQGTYNEQFF.